The 26 T cell receptor beta chains in this list originate from one sample, sequenced in a study of OX40 agonist ivuxolimab in advanced cancers. Method: immunoSEQ multiplex PCR; TCRdb's copy keeps in-frame clones and lacks some. The sample includes tens of thousands of clones, 80% to 90% seen only once; the top ten take roughly 2.1%. The material was CD4+ or CD8+ T cells sorted from blood, obtained in a trial of the OX40 agonist ivuxolimab. The receptor set was obtained from an adult with an advanced solid tumor such as melanoma, head and neck, liver or kidney cancer.

J is TRBJ2-1 and V is TRBV7-9; 7 bases map to TRBD2. V was clipped by 3 bases and J by 5 bases; unmatched bases: 13. The CDR3 contains 17 residues. Germline V gene lookup returns CDR1 SEHNR and CDR2 FQNEAQ (reference sequence). Here the CDR3 DNA reads TGTGCCAGCAGCTTGGAGGTCGGTGCGGGAGAGCACAATGAGCAGTTCTTC. The encoded protein is CASSLEVGAGEHNEQFF. Full variable domain (missing parts from reference TRBV7-9 and TRBJ2-1): DTGVSQNPRHKITKRGQNVTFRCDPISEHNRLYWYRQTLGQGPEFLTYFQNEAQLEKSRLLSDRFSAERPKGSFSTLEIQRTEQGDSAMYLCASSLEVGAGEHNEQFFGPGTRLTVL.

This rearrangement joins TRBV5-1 to TRBJ2-2; D is undetermined. CDR1 is SGHRS, CDR2 YFSETQ, per germline. Trimming pared 5 bases from V and 1 base from J, leaving 9 bases between. CDR3 length: 14 amino acids. The CDR3 sequence: CASRVGQNTGELFF. The CDR3 nucleotides are TGCGCCAGCAGGGTCGGGCAGAACACCGGGGAGCTGTTTTTT.

J is TRBJ2-6 and V is TRBV5-1; possible D gene TRBD1, 5 bases. Germline values: CDR1 SGHRS, CDR2 YFSETQ. The CDR3 has 17 residues. The V and J ends lost 0 bases and 0 bases respectively, with 10 bases between them. Here the CDR3 reads CASSLEGIGSGANVLTF. CDR3 nucleotide sequence: TGCGCCAGCAGCTTGGAGGGGATAGGCTCTGGGGCCAACGTCCTGACTTTC.

The chain couples TRBV5-1 to TRBJ2-1; 8 bases fit TRBD2. The CDR3 contains 16 residues. CDR1 is SGHRS and CDR2 is YFSETQ in the germline V gene. J was trimmed by 7 bases and V by 0 bases; bases with no gene match: 9. CDR3 sequence (DNA): TGCGCCAGCAGCTTGGACCCCAGCGGGAGAAAAAATGAGCAGTTCTTC. It specifies CASSLDPSGRKNEQFF.

The rearrangement joins TRBV5-1 to TRBJ1-2; 11 bases align to TRBD1. The CDR3 totals 15 residues. V gave up 4 bases and J gave up 8 bases; unmatched junction bases: 10. CDR1 and CDR2 from the germline V gene are SGHRS and YFSETQ. CDR3 nucleotides: TGCGCCAGCAGCCCCTCCGGGACAGGGGGGGACGGCTACACCTTC. It specifies CASSPSGTGGDGYTF.

This clone was picked up a small number of times. The chain uses TRBV2 and TRBJ2-5; D is undetermined. CDR1 and CDR2 (germline): SNHLY, FYNNEI. The CDR3 totals 11 residues. The V gene lost 7 bases and the J gene lost 2 bases, with 5 bases spanning the gap. The DNA for the CDR3 is TGTGCCAGCAAATTTCAAGAGACCCAGTACTTC. Amino acid sequence: CASKFQETQYF.

The CDR3 spells CASSLPVGTGYEQYF. The CDR3, as DNA: TGTGCCAGCAGCTTACCCGTCGGGACAGGCTACGAGCAGTACTTC. J is TRBJ2-7 and V is TRBV5-6, with TRBD1 matching 8 bases. CDR1 is SGHDT, CDR2 YYEEEE, per germline. J lost 3 bases, V lost 2 bases, and 7 bases had no gene match. The CDR3 runs to 15 residues.

CDR3 bases: TGTGCCAGCAGCTTCGGGACGGCTACCTACAATGAGCAGTTCTTC. This gives the protein CASSFGTATYNEQFF. This chain joins TRBV7-8 and TRBJ2-1; D is possibly TRBD1 or TRBD2 (5 bases each). Per germline, CDR1 SGHVS and CDR2 FQNEAQ. V dropped 3 bases and J dropped 2 bases, with 11 bases sitting between them. The CDR3 contains 15 residues. Filled out from reference TRBV7-8 and TRBJ2-1, the complete variable domain reads GAGVSQSPRYKVAKRGQDVALRCDPISGHVSLFWYQQALGQGPEFLTYFQNEAQLDKSGLPSDRFFAERPEGSVSTLKIQRTQQEDSAVYLCASSFGTATYNEQFFGPGTRLTVL.

The gene calls are TRBV7-3 and TRBJ2-1, with a tentative D call TRBD1 (6 bases). The V end lost 5 bases, the J end lost 0 bases, and 11 bases lay between the germline ends. The germline V gene has CDR1 SGHTA and CDR2 FQGTGA. This CDR3 contains 15 residues. The CDR3 protein is CASSATGTSYNEQFF. Here the CDR3 DNA reads TGTGCCAGCAGCGCAACAGGGACCTCCTACAATGAGCAGTTCTTC.

The chain links TRBV7-2 to TRBJ1-2; D not certain. The CDR3 runs 13 residues. Germline V gene sequence: CDR1 SGHTA, CDR2 FQGNSA. Deletions cut 1 base from V and 3 bases from J, with 6 bases between. CDR3 nucleotides: TGTGCCAGCAGCTTAGATTTGTACTATGGCTACACCTTC. Protein product: CASSLDLYYGYTF.

The chain uses TRBV7-9 and TRBJ2-1; D assignment may be TRBD1 or TRBD2 (6 bases each). CDR1 and CDR2 from the germline V gene are SEHNR and FQNEAQ (reference sequence). V lost 9 bases, J lost 7 bases, and 19 bases lay in between. This CDR3 has 14 amino acids. The CDR3 DNA reads as TGTGCCAGTACGGTCGGGAGAGGGGGGAATGAGCAGTTCTTC. It encodes CASTVGRGGNEQFF.

The chain uses TRBV18 and TRBJ2-7, with a tentative D call TRBD2 (7 bases). The V and J ends lost 6 bases and 6 bases respectively, with 24 bases between them. Germline V lookup: CDR1 KGHSH, CDR2 LQKENI. CDR3 length: 16 residues. In DNA form, the CDR3 reads TGTGCCAGCTCCCCTCGGGGGGCGGGACAATTCGTCGAGCAGTACTTC. Translated: CASSPRGAGQFVEQYF. Looking up the rest from reference TRBV18 and TRBJ2-7 gives the full variable domain: NAGVMQNPRHLVRRRGQEARLRCSPMKGHSHVYWYRQLPEEGLKFMVYLQKENIIDESGMPKERFSAEFPKEGPSILRIQQVVRGDSAAYFCASSPRGAGQFVEQYFGPGTRLTVT.

The chain recombines TRBV6-4 with TRBJ2-3; D gene uncertain. Between the trimmed V and J ends, which lost 7 bases and 0 bases, there was a span of 17 bases. Germline lookup yields CDR1 MRHNA and CDR2 SNTAGT. The CDR3 runs to 16 residues. CDR3 region: CASTLPQIASTDTQYF. The CDR3 region has the DNA TGTGCCAGCACCTTGCCCCAAATAGCTAGCACAGATACGCAGTATTTT.

The chain's CDR3 is CASSLSTSGYTF. DNA for the CDR3: TGTGCCAGCAGCCTGTCAACCAGTGGCTACACCTTC. V gene TRBV11-3 combines with J gene TRBJ1-2; D ambiguous. CDR3 length: 12 residues. Germline-derived CDR1 and CDR2 are SGHNT and YENEEA. V lost 5 bases, J lost 7 bases, and 11 bases lay in between.

J is TRBJ2-5 and V is TRBV7-9; no firm D call. CDR3 length equals 12 residues. The germline CDR1 and CDR2 sequences are SEHNR and FQNEAQ (reference sequence). V lost 2 bases and J lost 2, with 3 bases in between. CDR3 DNA: TGTGCCAGCAGCTTAACTCAAGAGACCCAGTACTTC. Amino acids: CASSLTQETQYF.

The genes are TRBV4-2 and TRBJ2-5; 8 nucleotides align to TRBD2. The CDR3 loop spans 16 amino acids. V lost 0 bases and J lost 4; bases outside the gene matches: 7. Germline assignment: CDR1 LGHNA and CDR2 YNFKEQ. The CDR3 is CASSQDIGRARETQYF. The CDR3, as DNA: TGTGCCAGCAGCCAAGATATCGGGAGGGCCCGAGAGACCCAGTACTTC.

This sequence joins TRBV2 and TRBJ2-5, with D perhaps TRBD1 (6 bases). Per the germline V gene, CDR1 is SNHLY and CDR2 is FYNNEI. The CDR3 runs to 13 residues. V shed 5 bases and J shed 3 bases, with 10 bases lying between them. The CDR3 loop is CASSKRTEETQYF. The CDR3 nucleotides read TGTGCCAGCAGTAAGAGGACAGAAGAGACCCAGTACTTC.

This chain connects TRBV7-9 to TRBJ2-2, with unresolved D. The CDR3 is made up of 13 amino acids. V lost 3 bases, J lost 3 bases, and 5 bases lay in between. Germline V CDR1 and CDR2: SEHNR, FQNEAQ (reference sequence). CDR3 sequence reads: CASSFGDTGELFF. CDR3 coding DNA: TGTGCCAGCAGCTTTGGGGACACCGGGGAGCTGTTTTTT.

The chain recombines TRBV12-5 with TRBJ1-5; D gene uncertain. The germline gives CDR1 LGHNT, CDR2 FRNRAP. The CDR3 runs 18 residues. Trimming cost V 4 bases and J 0 bases, with 19 bases left between them. In DNA, the CDR3 is TGTGCTAGTGGTTCCCCCCCCGGACGGCTGGCTAGCAATCAGCCCCAGCATTTT. It is translated as CASGSPPGRLASNQPQHF.

The V call is TRBV11-1, the J call TRBJ2-2, with 7 positions matching TRBD1. This CDR3 comprises 15 residues. Germline CDR1 SGHAT, CDR2 FQDESV (reference sequence). Trimming cost V 5 bases and J 8 bases; bases outside gene matches: 11. The CDR3, as DNA: TGTGCCAGCAGCGTTGGGGACAGACTCGGAGGGGAGCTGTTTTTT. Translating gives CASSVGDRLGGELFF.

This clone was counted between two and nine times. This chain links TRBV5-6 with TRBJ1-5; 11 nucleotides line up with TRBD1. This CDR3 region has 16 residues. The junction had 10 bases not matched to a gene; V was cut back by 4 bases and J by 7 bases. From germline, CDR1 is SGHDT and CDR2 YYEEEE. CDR3 bases: TGTGCCAGCAGCCTCCGGGACAGGGGGGTTTGGCAGCCCCAGCATTTT. Protein sequence: CASSLRDRGVWQPQHF.

This clone was found a few times. DNA of the CDR3: TGTGCTAGTGGTTTGCGGGCGGGGTTCAATCAGCCCCAGCATTTT. Protein product: CASGLRAGFNQPQHF. The chain recombines TRBV12-5 with TRBJ1-5; D unresolved. V lost 2 bases to trimming and J lost 3 bases, with 11 bases between them. CDR1 is LGHNT, CDR2 FRNRAP, per germline. The CDR3 has 15 amino acids.

V and J are TRBV5-4 and TRBJ2-1, with 8 bases identical to TRBD2. This CDR3 has 14 amino acids. Germline V lookup: CDR1 SGHNT, CDR2 YYREEE (reference sequence). V shed 2 bases, J shed 8 bases, and the junction held 6 bases outside the gene matches. CDR3 residues: CASSFKREFDEQFF. The CDR3 DNA reads TGTGCCAGCAGCTTCAAGCGGGAGTTCGATGAGCAGTTCTTC.

The chain joins TRBV4-3 to TRBJ2-7, with D possibly called TRBD1 or TRBD2 (5 bases each). Germline CDR1 reads LGHNA; CDR2 reads YSLEER. Trimming cost V 1 base and J 1 base, with 11 bases left between them. The CDR3 length is 15 residues. The CDR3 region has the DNA TGCGCCAGCAGCCAAGGGGACGGAGGTTCCTACGAGCAGTACTTC. This encodes CASSQGDGGSYEQYF.

The chain recombines TRBV11-3 with TRBJ2-2; D not resolved. V was cut by 0 bases and J by 3 bases, with 5 bases left in between. Germline V CDR1 and CDR2: SGHNT, YENEEA. This CDR3 has 14 residues. CDR3 DNA sequence: TGTGCCAGCAGCTTAGATCATTACACCGGGGAGCTGTTTTTT. Protein: CASSLDHYTGELFF.

The chain links TRBV5-4 to TRBJ2-7; D not resolved. V shed 4 bases and J shed 2 bases, with 13 bases lying between them. The CDR3 is made up of 14 amino acids. CDR1 is SGHNT and CDR2 is YYREEE in the germline V gene (reference sequence). The CDR3: CASSIRSNTYEQYF. As DNA, the CDR3 is TGTGCCAGCAGCATAAGATCCAATACCTACGAGCAGTACTTC.